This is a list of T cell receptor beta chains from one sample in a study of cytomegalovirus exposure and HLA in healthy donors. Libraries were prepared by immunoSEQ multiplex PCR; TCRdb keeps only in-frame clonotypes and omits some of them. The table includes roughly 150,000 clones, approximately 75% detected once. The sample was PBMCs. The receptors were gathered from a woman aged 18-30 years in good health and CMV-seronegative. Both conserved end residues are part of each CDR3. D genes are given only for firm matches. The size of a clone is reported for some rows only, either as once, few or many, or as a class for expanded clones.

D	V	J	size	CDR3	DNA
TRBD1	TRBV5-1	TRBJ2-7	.	CASTPGQGRYEQYF	TGCGCCAGCACCCCCGGACAGGGACGGTACGAGCAGTACTTC
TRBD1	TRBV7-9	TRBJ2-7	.	CSSSPGAGGYEQYF	TGTTCCAGCAGCCCCGGGGCAGGGGGCTACGAGCAGTACTTC
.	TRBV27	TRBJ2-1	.	CASSQLRGEQFF	TGTGCCAGCAGCCAACTACGCGGTGAGCAGTTCTTC
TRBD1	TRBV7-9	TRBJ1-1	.	CATEQGARWTEAFF	TGTGCCACCGAACAGGGGGCGCGATGGACTGAAGCTTTCTTT
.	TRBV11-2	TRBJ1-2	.	CASSPATDYGYTF	TGTGCCAGCAGCCCGGCGACTGACTATGGCTACACCTTC
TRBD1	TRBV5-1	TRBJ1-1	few	CASSLDGTGRNTEAFF	TGCGCCAGCAGCTTGGACGGGACAGGGCGAAACACTGAAGCTTTCTTT
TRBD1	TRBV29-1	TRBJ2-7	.	CSGLGQSTYEQYF	TGCAGCGGGCTGGGACAGTCAACCTACGAGCAGTACTTC
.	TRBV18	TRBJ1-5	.	CASSPQGVNQPQHF	TGTGCCAGCTCACCACAGGGAGTCAATCAGCCCCAGCATTTT
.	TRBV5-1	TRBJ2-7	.	CASSLGAAQVSYEQYF	TGCGCCAGCAGCTTGGGGGCCGCACAGGTCTCCTACGAGCAGTACTTC
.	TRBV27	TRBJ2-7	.	CASKLLPRAYEQYF	TGTGCCAGCAAATTGTTACCGAGAGCCTACGAGCAGTACTTC
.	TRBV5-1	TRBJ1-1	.	CASSLAGGQEAFF	TGCGCCAGCAGCTTGGCGGGAGGACAGGAAGCTTTCTTT
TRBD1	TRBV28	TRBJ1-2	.	CASTVQGAGYTF	TGTGCCAGCACCGTCCAGGGGGCGGGCTACACCTTC
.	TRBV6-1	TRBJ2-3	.	CASNTGLLTDTQYF	TGTGCCAGCAATACGGGACTCCTTACAGATACGCAGTATTTT
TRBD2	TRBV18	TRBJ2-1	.	CASSPGLAGGNEQFF	TGTGCCAGCTCCCCGGGACTAGCGGGGGGCAATGAGCAGTTCTTC
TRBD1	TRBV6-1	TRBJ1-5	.	CASSGGGTGANQPQHF	TGTGCCAGCAGTGGGGGGGGGACAGGGGCAAATCAGCCCCAGCATTTT